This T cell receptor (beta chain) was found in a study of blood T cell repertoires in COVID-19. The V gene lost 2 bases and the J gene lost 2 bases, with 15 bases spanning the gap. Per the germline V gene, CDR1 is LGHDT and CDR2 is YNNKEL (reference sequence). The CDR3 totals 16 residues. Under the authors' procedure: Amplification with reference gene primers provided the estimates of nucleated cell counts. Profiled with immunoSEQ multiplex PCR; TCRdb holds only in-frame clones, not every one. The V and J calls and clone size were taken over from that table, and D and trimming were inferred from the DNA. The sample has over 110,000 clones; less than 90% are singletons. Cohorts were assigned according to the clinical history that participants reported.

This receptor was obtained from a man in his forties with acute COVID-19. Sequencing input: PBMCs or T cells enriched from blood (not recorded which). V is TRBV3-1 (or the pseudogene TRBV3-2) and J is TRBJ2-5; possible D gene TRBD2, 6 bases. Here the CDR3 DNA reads TGTGCCAGCAGCCAAACCGGGACTGGTAGACAAGAGACCCAGTACTTC. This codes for CASSQTGTGRQETQYF.